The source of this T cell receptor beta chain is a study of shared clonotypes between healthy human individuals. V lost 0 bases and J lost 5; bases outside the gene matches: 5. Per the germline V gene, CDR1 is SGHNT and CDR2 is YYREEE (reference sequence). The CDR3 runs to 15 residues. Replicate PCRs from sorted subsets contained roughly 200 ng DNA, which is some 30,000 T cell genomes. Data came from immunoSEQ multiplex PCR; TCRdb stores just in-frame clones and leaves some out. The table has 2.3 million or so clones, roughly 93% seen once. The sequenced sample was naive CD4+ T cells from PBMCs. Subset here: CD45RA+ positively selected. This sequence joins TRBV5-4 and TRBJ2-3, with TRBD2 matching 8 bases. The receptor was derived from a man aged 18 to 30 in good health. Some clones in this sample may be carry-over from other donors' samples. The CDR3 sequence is CASSLAGLAQDTQYF. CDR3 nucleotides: TGTGCCAGCAGCTTGGCCGGACTAGCACAAGATACGCAGTATTTT.